These T cell receptor beta chains were read from a single sample in a study of blood T cell repertoires in COVID-19. Data came from immunoSEQ multiplex PCR; TCRdb stores just in-frame clones and leaves some out. Of 300,000 to 450,000 clones in the sample, around 84% are singletons; the top ten hold roughly 3.4%. Material: peripheral blood. These receptors all come from a woman younger than 35 with acute or convalescent COVID-19. Each CDR3 is given with its conserved first and last residue. A D gene is named only where the DNA matches it firmly. Some rows mark clone size as missing; the rest say once, few, many or name a class of expanded clone.

j_call | v_call | clone_size | d_call | cdr3_aa | cdr3_nt
TRBJ1-1 | TRBV6-1 | NA | NA | CASREQGSVPNTEAFF | TGTGCCAGCAGGGAACAGGGTTCTGTCCCCAACACTGAAGCTTTCTTT
TRBJ2-7 | TRBV11-2 | NA | NA | CASSPQGQGYYEQYF | TGTGCCAGCAGCCCTCAGGGGCAGGGTTACTACGAGCAGTACTTC
TRBJ2-7 | TRBV19 | NA | TRBD2 | CASSSSGAEQYF | TGTGCCAGTAGCTCTAGCGGGGCCGAGCAGTACTTC
TRBJ1-2 | TRBV5-1 | NA | TRBD1 | CASSPGDRVGGYTF | TGCGCCAGCAGCCCTGGGGACAGGGTAGGTGGCTACACCTTC
TRBJ2-2 | TRBV7-9 | NA | NA | CASSAGRQGGNTGELFF | TGTGCCAGCAGCGCGGGTCGGCAGGGGGGGAACACCGGGGAGCTGTTTTTT
TRBJ1-4 | TRBV28 | NA | NA | CASTPAGTNEKLFF | TGTGCCAGCACCCCGGCGGGGACGAATGAAAAACTGTTTTTT
TRBJ2-5 | TRBV24-1 | NA | TRBD1 | CATSDSGTAGETQYF | TGTGCCACCAGTGATTCCGGGACAGCAGGGGAGACCCAGTACTTC
TRBJ1-4 | TRBV27 | NA | TRBD1 | CASSFEDRAPIEKLFF | TGTGCCAGCAGTTTCGAGGACAGGGCCCCAATTGAAAAACTGTTTTTT
TRBJ1-2 | TRBV7-3 | once | NA | CASSPRPANYGYTF | TGTGCCAGCAGCCCTAGACCAGCTAACTATGGCTACACCTTC
TRBJ1-2 | TRBV10-3 | NA | NA | CAIKLSSDYGYTF | TGTGCCATCAAATTGAGTTCGGACTATGGCTACACCTTC
TRBJ2-2 | TRBV9 | NA | TRBD1 | CASSSQGGQGVPGELFF | TGTGCCAGCAGCTCTCAGGGGGGACAGGGGGTCCCCGGGGAGCTGTTTTTT
TRBJ1-3 | TRBV28 | NA | NA | CASRTPPLNTIYF | TGTGCCAGCAGGACTCCCCCCCTTAACACCATATATTTT
TRBJ2-2 | TRBV21-1 | NA | NA | CASSKGKGGTGELFF | TGTGCCAGCAGCAAAGGGAAAGGAGGCACCGGGGAGCTGTTTTTT
TRBJ1-5 | TRBV5-5 | NA | TRBD1 | CASSSGTGDNQPQHF | TGTGCCAGCAGTTCCGGGACAGGGGACAATCAGCCCCAGCATTTT
TRBJ2-4 | TRBV6-6 | NA | NA | CASSQLNRLTIAKNIQYF | TGTGCCAGCAGTCAACTGAACAGGTTAACGATAGCCAAAAACATTCAGTACTTC
TRBJ2-1 | TRBV4-1 | NA | TRBD1 | CASSLDRGNEQFF | TGCGCCAGCAGCCTGGACAGGGGGAATGAGCAGTTCTTC
TRBJ1-2 | TRBV5-8 | NA | TRBD1 | CASSLGQGAYGYTF | TGTGCCAGCAGCTTGGGCCAGGGGGCGTATGGCTACACCTTC
TRBJ1-1 | TRBV4-1 | NA | NA | CASSQALEAEVPEAFF | TGCGCCAGCAGCCAAGCCTTGGAGGCTGAGGTCCCTGAAGCTTTCTTT
TRBJ2-1 | TRBV1 | NA | NA | CTSSQESQSGSGNEQFF | TGCACCAGCAGCCAAGAGTCTCAGAGCGGGAGTGGGAATGAGCAGTTCTTC
TRBJ2-5 | TRBV5-8 | NA | TRBD1 | CASSDRGRGQETQYF | TGTGCCAGCAGCGATAGGGGGCGAGGACAAGAGACCCAGTACTTC
TRBJ1-5 | TRBV27 | NA | NA | CASSLSTNQPQHF | TGTGCCAGCAGTTTATCAACAAATCAGCCCCAGCATTTT
TRBJ2-1 | TRBV30 | NA | TRBD1 | CAWSVGQGHNEQFF | TGTGCCTGGAGTGTAGGACAGGGACACAATGAGCAGTTCTTC
TRBJ1-1 | TRBV6-5 | few | NA | CASSYSFRVGNTEAFF | TGTGCCAGCAGTTACTCGTTCAGGGTAGGGAACACTGAAGCTTTCTTT
TRBJ1-5 | TRBV5-1 | NA | NA | CASSSGESNQPQHF | TGCGCCAGCAGCTCAGGGGAAAGCAATCAGCCCCAGCATTTT
TRBJ2-5 | TRBV24-1 | NA | TRBD2 | CATRPGAGGTQETQYF | TGTGCCACCAGACCTGGGGCGGGAGGGACACAAGAGACCCAGTACTTC
TRBJ1-5 | TRBV28 | NA | TRBD1 | CASLSLGTGNQPQHF | TGTGCCAGCTTGAGCTTGGGGACAGGAAATCAGCCCCAGCATTTT
TRBJ1-1 | TRBV11-2 | NA | NA | CASSLGLLGSTEAFF | TGTGCCAGCAGCTTAGGACTGTTAGGGAGCACTGAAGCTTTCTTT
TRBJ1-6 | TRBV4-2 | NA | NA | CASSRRGLLGLNSPLHF | TGTGCCAGCAGCCGCCGAGGGTTATTAGGGTTGAATTCACCCCTCCACTTT
TRBJ1-4 | TRBV7-9 | once | NA | CASIDDSANEKLFF | TGTGCCAGCATCGACGACAGTGCTAATGAAAAACTGTTTTTT
TRBJ1-2 | TRBV19 | NA | NA | CASSPPRTRANYGYTF | TGTGCCAGTAGTCCCCCTCGGACGAGGGCTAACTATGGCTACACCTTC
TRBJ1-2 | TRBV6-6 | NA | NA | CASSATRNYGYTF | TGTGCCAGCAGCGCGACTAGGAACTATGGCTACACCTTC
TRBJ1-3 | TRBV5-1 | NA | NA | CASKRDNSGNTIYF | TGCGCCAGCAAAAGGGACAACTCTGGAAACACCATATATTTT
TRBJ1-5 | TRBV2 | NA | TRBD1 | CASSEASGGNQPQHF | TGTGCCAGCAGTGAGGCGTCAGGGGGAAATCAGCCCCAGCATTTT
TRBJ2-1 | TRBV9 | NA | TRBD2 | CASIELAGGLGQFF | TGTGCCAGCATTGAACTAGCGGGGGGCCTCGGTCAGTTCTTC
TRBJ2-2 | TRBV19 | NA | NA | CASIVQNTGELFF | TGTGCCAGTATTGTACAAAACACCGGGGAGCTGTTTTTT
TRBJ1-3 | TRBV5-8 | NA | NA | CASSFQGTGNTIYF | TGTGCCAGCAGCTTTCAGGGGACTGGAAACACCATATATTTT
TRBJ1-2 | TRBV6-5 | NA | NA | CASSWTDQNYGYTF | TGTGCCAGCAGTTGGACAGACCAGAACTATGGCTACACCTTC
TRBJ1-5 | TRBV6-1 | many | NA | CASSEVGRGPNQPQHF | TGTGCCAGCAGTGAAGTCGGCAGGGGTCCCAATCAGCCCCAGCATTTT
TRBJ1-1 | TRBV24-1 | NA | NA | CATSDCASQLTGNSNTEAFF | TGTGCCACCAGTGATTGCGCCAGCCAACTAACCGGGAACTCGAACACTGAAGCTTTCTTT
TRBJ1-1 | TRBV5-1 | once | TRBD1 | CASSKPGQGIQPYTEAFF | TGCGCCAGCAGCAAGCCGGGACAGGGAATTCAACCGTACACTGAAGCTTTCTTT
TRBJ1-3 | TRBV6-1 | once | NA | CASSEGPGGNGNTIYF | TGTGCCAGCAGTGAAGGACCCGGGGGTAACGGAAACACCATATATTTT
TRBJ2-7 | TRBV27 | NA | NA | CASSFGNVRFYEQYF | TGTGCCAGCAGTTTCGGTAACGTCAGGTTCTACGAGCAGTACTTC
TRBJ1-2 | TRBV5-6 | few | NA | CASSLALGQSGGYTF | TGTGCCAGCAGCTTGGCCCTAGGACAGTCAGGTGGCTACACCTTC
TRBJ2-1 | TRBV6-5 | few | TRBD2 | CASSYGLEGNEQFF | TGTGCCAGCAGTTACGGACTAGAAGGCAATGAGCAGTTCTTC
TRBJ1-1 | TRBV19 | NA | TRBD1 | CATRQGGSTEAFF | TGTGCCACTAGACAGGGAGGGTCGACTGAAGCTTTCTTT
TRBJ1-5 | TRBV2 | NA | NA | CASRRTDRAREPQHF | TGTGCCAGCAGACGGACAGACCGGGCGAGAGAGCCCCAGCATTTT
TRBJ1-1 | TRBV5-1 | few | NA | CASSLGGFLNTEAFF | TGCGCCAGCAGCTTGGGGGGCTTTTTGAACACTGAAGCTTTCTTT
TRBJ1-1 | TRBV2 | NA | NA | CVTLAGADTEAFF | TGTGTCACGTTGGCAGGGGCGGACACTGAAGCTTTCTTT
TRBJ1-1 | TRBV5-4 | NA | TRBD1 | CASSVTGVTEAFF | TGTGCCAGCAGCGTGACAGGGGTCACTGAAGCTTTCTTT
TRBJ1-2 | TRBV5-1 | NA | TRBD1 | CASSRGQGRFYTF | TGCGCCAGCAGCCGCGGACAGGGTAGATTCTACACCTTC
TRBJ2-6 | TRBV18 | few | TRBD1 | CASSDEGQGGSGANVLTF | TGTGCCAGCTCAGACGAAGGACAGGGTGGCTCTGGGGCCAACGTCCTGACTTTC
TRBJ1-1 | TRBV2 | NA | TRBD1 | CASSPRTGEGTEAFF | TGTGCCAGCAGTCCAAGGACAGGGGAGGGGACTGAAGCTTTCTTT